This note documents a single T cell receptor beta chain sequence. The clone's antigen remains unknown. No per-base quality is available; no much larger clone lies one base away. The data originate from a study of CD8+ T cells in alopecia areata (dated by TCRdb to between 2017 and 2018). About the full investigation: The treated patients took part in an open-label pilot trial in which moderate-to-severe alopecia areata was treated with oral tofacitinib at 5 to 10 mg twice daily. The study used high-throughput TCRbeta sequencing to examine T cell clonal expansion in alopecia areata, in both the C3H/HeJ mouse model and human patients. RNA came from the PAXgene miRNA kit for fixed scalp, the miRNeasy kit for PBMCs, and the RNeasy kit for mouse skin. Tofacitinib was given for 6 to 18 months, followed by 6 months of follow-up off drug to assess delayed response and recurrence. Amplification of TCRbeta CDR3 regions was done by immunoSEQ multiplex PCR using 35 Vbeta forward primers and 13 Jbeta reverse primers. In humans, TCRbeta sequencing was performed on scalp tissue and on sorted CD4+ and CD8+ peripheral blood T cells from healthy controls and from patients with patchy or totalis/universalis alopecia areata. Clonality in the scalp was compared among normal scalp (n=4), patchy alopecia areata scalp (n=8), and alopecia totalis/universalis scalp (n=8). Tofacitinib-treated patients had biopsies at baseline and at 4 and 24 weeks of treatment, with a later scalp biopsy in several patients.

Interpreted using the paper, the time point label stands for: baseline before oral tofacitinib. Lesional scalp punch biopsies and peripheral blood were obtained from alopecia areata patients. After PBMCs were isolated by density centrifugation and stained for CD3, CD4 and CD8, a FACSAria was used to sort CD4+ and CD8+ T cells. CDR1 and CDR2, per the germline V gene (reference sequence), are MNHNY and SVGAGI. V drops 2 bases and J drops 2 bases, leaving 9 bases in between. There are 14 amino acids in the CDR3, from cysteine to phenylalanine inclusive. This entry keeps only the CDR3 DNA: 42 bases, framed from base 1. The paper's findings and limits, for the study overall: TCR sequences shared between patients were less clear than in mice, possibly partly because of HLA diversity in the patient population. Unlike mouse skin, where gammadelta T cells dominate, normal human skin contains resident alphabeta T cells that get sequenced too, which complicates analysis of the scalp TCR repertoire. Compared with normal scalp, lesional scalp, particularly in alopecia totalis/universalis, had higher clonality and more expanded CD8+ clones, which suggests antigenic drive.

Library prep was done by the immunoSEQ multiplex PCR assay. RNA was extracted from all samples and reverse transcribed into cDNA, which served as template for TCR sequencing. SuperScript III was used to make first-strand cDNA, primed with a 2:1 mix of oligo-dT and random hexamers. A synthetic immune receptor repertoire was used to gauge amplification bias, and whatever bias remained was removed computationally. Concerning the study's data processing: Raw reads were preprocessed to remove errors, and CDR3 was defined according to IMGT conventions as the region from the conserved cysteine to phenylalanine. To get clonality, Shannon entropy was normalized by log2 of the number of productive unique TCRs and the result was subtracted from 1. Whether each scalp clone was CD4 or CD8 was inferred by checking scalp TCRbeta sequences against the CD4 and CD8 repertoires from sorted blood. TCRdb obtained this table from immuneACCESS and retained in-frame rearrangements with V and J assigned. These tables miss some clones; where compared with another copy, unresolved V genes account for less than half of the shortfall, and the remainder is unexplained. That table is the source of V, J and clone size, and D and trimming were worked out from the DNA. For this sample the table gives 150,000 or so clones, of which about 70% were detected only once. Jointly, the top ten make up about an eighth of the sample.

The material sequenced was CD8+ T cells sorted from blood, taken at week 0. The chain was built from TRBV6-6 and TRBJ2-5; the D segment is perhaps TRBD1 or TRBD2, each sharing 6 matched bases. The source is a human donor with alopecia areata. The CDR3 sequence is CASSYRGLQETQYF. The DNA sequence is as follows: TGTGCCAGCAGTTACCGGGGGCTACAAGAGACCCAGTACTTC.